This entry concerns a single T cell receptor beta chain. The entry originates in a study of blood T cell repertoires in COVID-19. Across the whole study: From the United States, Italy and Spain came samples of acute and convalescent COVID-19.

Per the authors' pipeline: How many nucleated cells were present was estimated from reference gene primer amplification. Profiled with immunoSEQ multiplex PCR; TCRdb holds only in-frame clones, not every one. That table is the source of V, J and clone size, and D and trimming were worked out from the DNA. The sample carries about 380,000 clones, approximately 87% recorded once. Sequenced input: PBMCs or T cells enriched from blood (not recorded which). This TCR was recovered from a man aged 30 to 45 who had recovered from COVID-19.

CDR3 in amino acids: CASSGGAAWEKLFF. The CDR3, as DNA: TGTGCCAGCAGCGGGGGGGCTGCGTGGGAAAAACTGTTTTTT. The V gene is TRBV7-9, the J gene TRBJ1-4, with D tentatively TRBD1 (6 bases). The CDR3 length is 14 residues. Trimming cost V 5 bases and J 8 bases, with 15 bases left between them. Germline CDR1 SEHNR, CDR2 FQNEAQ (reference sequence).